The 7 T cell receptor beta chains below all came from one sample that was sequenced in a study of cytomegalovirus exposure and HLA in healthy donors. With 60 Vbeta and 13 Jbeta primers, the PCR was carried out. Sequencing was performed with immunoSEQ multiplex PCR; in TCRdb, only in-frame clones are kept and a portion is missing. The repertoire holds 100,000 to 150,000 clones, 80% seen once, with approximately 1.3% in the top ten. Sequenced: PBMCs. These receptors were obtained from a female donor in good health and CMV-seronegative.

The rearrangement joins TRBV28 to TRBJ2-3; weak D call: TRBD2 (5 bases). V was pared by 4 bases and J by 0 bases, with 17 bases between. The CDR3 extends over 17 amino acids. Germline V gives CDR1 MDHEN, CDR2 SYDVKM. The CDR3 loop reads CASSSGGLDDSTDTQYF. CDR3 DNA: TGTGCCAGCAGTTCAGGCGGACTCGACGATAGCACAGATACGCAGTATTTT.

This clone was detected only a few times. J is TRBJ2-7 and V is TRBV7-8, with TRBD2 identical over 13 bases. With V trimmed by 8 bases and J by 4 bases, 5 bases remained unmatched. This CDR3 has 14 residues. Germline values: CDR1 SGHVS, CDR2 FQNEAQ. Here the CDR3 DNA reads TGTGCCAGCCGGACTAGCGGGAGAGGGTACGAGCAGTACTTC. Residues: CASRTSGRGYEQYF. The variable domain in full, with the rest retrieved from reference TRBV7-8 and TRBJ2-7, is GAGVSQSPRYKVAKRGQDVALRCDPISGHVSLFWYQQALGQGPEFLTYFQNEAQLDKSGLPSDRFFAERPEGSVSTLKIQRTQQEDSAVYLCASRTSGRGYEQYFGPGTRLTVT.

This chain uses TRBV5-1 with TRBJ1-2; 10 nucleotides align to TRBD1. Germline V CDR1 and CDR2: SGHRS, YFSETQ. Trimming cost V 3 bases and J 3 bases; bases outside gene matches: 2. CDR3 length: 14 residues. CDR3 bases: TGCGCCAGCAGCTCGACAGGGGGCGACTATGGCTACACCTTC. It yields the protein CASSSTGGDYGYTF.

The V gene is TRBV11-2, the J gene TRBJ2-2; 12 bases align to TRBD2. V shed 6 bases, J shed 7 bases, and the junction held 9 bases outside the gene matches. The V gene's germline CDR1 is SGHAT and CDR2 FQNNGV. This CDR3 region has 16 residues. CDR3 in amino acids: CASRSSGRALGGELFF. For the CDR3, the DNA is TGTGCCAGCAGGTCTAGCGGGAGGGCCCTTGGCGGGGAGCTGTTTTTT.

In DNA, the CDR3 is TGCGCCAGCAGCTCAAGGACAGGGGCCACCGGGGAGCTGTTTTTT. This codes for CASSSRTGATGELFF. The chain couples TRBV5-1 to TRBJ2-2, with TRBD1 matching 9 bases. Trimming took 3 bases from V and 4 from J; bases not matched to a gene: 4. The CDR3 length is 15 residues. The germline V gene encodes CDR1 SGHRS and CDR2 YFSETQ.

This chain joins TRBV2 and TRBJ1-5; 9 bases are shared with TRBD1. J was trimmed by 1 base and V by 6 bases; bases with no gene match: 7. Germline assignment: CDR1 SNHLY and CDR2 FYNNEI. This CDR3 has 16 amino acids. Here the CDR3 reads CASRQQGALSNQPQHF. The CDR3 nucleotides are TGTGCCAGCAGGCAACAGGGGGCTCTAAGCAATCAGCCCCAGCATTTT.

J is TRBJ1-1 and V is TRBV11-2; the match to TRBD1 covers 8 bases. The CDR3 loop spans 17 amino acids. The V gene end was trimmed by 0 bases and the J gene end by 1 base; junction bases not matched to a gene: 7. Germline-derived CDR1 and CDR2 are SGHAT and FQNNGV. The CDR3 sequence is CASSLEIRTGSNTEAFF. The CDR3 nucleotides read TGTGCCAGCAGCTTAGAGATAAGGACAGGGTCGAACACTGAAGCTTTCTTT.